This entry describes one T cell receptor (beta chain). Germline assignment: CDR1 MNHNS and CDR2 SASEGT. The CDR3 length is 15 residues. V lost 7 bases and J lost 0, with 13 bases in between. This record comes from a study of pediatric ulcerative colitis. TCRdb keeps only in-frame clones here, not all; method: immunoSEQ multiplex PCR. The sample shows 35,000 to 45,000 clones, approximately 87% of them seen only once. The rearrangement links TRBV6-1 to TRBJ1-5; weak D call: TRBD1 (5 bases). The sample was blood. The TCR comes from a girl aged 10 to 17 with moderate ulcerative colitis. The CDR3 sequence: CASIQGAYSNQPQHF. CDR3 nucleotides: TGTGCCAGCATCCAAGGGGCATATAGCAATCAGCCCCAGCATTTT.